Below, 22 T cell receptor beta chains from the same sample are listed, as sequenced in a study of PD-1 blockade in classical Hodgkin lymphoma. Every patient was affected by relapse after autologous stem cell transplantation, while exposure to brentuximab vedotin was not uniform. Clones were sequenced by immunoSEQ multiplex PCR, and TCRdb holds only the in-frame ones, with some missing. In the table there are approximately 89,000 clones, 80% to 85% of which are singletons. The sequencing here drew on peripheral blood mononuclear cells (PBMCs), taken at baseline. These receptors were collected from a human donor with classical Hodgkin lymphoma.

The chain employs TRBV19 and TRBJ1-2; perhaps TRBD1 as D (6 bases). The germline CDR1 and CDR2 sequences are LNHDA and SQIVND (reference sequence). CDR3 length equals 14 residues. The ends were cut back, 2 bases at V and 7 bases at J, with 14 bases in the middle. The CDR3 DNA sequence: TGTGCCAGTAGTATAAGTCGGGGGCTCGGTGGCTACACCTTC. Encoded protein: CASSISRGLGGYTF.

Here the CDR3 DNA reads TGTGCCAGCAGCTTAGGACTCGTGGGGGGAACCGCGGAGCAGTACTTC. Translating it yields CASSLGLVGGTAEQYF. This chain uses TRBV7-6 with TRBJ2-7, with a tentative D call TRBD2 (6 bases). From germline, CDR1 is SGHVS and CDR2 FNYEAQ. V shed 1 base and J shed 7 bases, with 20 bases lying between them. The CDR3 runs to 16 residues.

The CDR3 here is CASSLSSGRVWNEQFF. CDR3 DNA sequence: TGCGCCAGCAGCTTGTCTAGCGGGAGGGTTTGGAATGAGCAGTTCTTC. The rearrangement links TRBV5-1 to TRBJ2-1, with TRBD2 identical over 12 bases. This CDR3 is 16 amino acids long. Germline V gene data show CDR1 as SGHRS and CDR2 as YFSETQ. V lost 1 base, J lost 7 bases, and 6 bases stayed unmatched.

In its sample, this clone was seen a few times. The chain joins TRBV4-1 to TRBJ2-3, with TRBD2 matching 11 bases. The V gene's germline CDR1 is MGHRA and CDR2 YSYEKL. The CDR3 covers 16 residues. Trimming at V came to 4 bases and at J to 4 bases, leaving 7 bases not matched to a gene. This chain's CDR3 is CASSLTSGSSPDTQYF. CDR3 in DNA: TGCGCCAGCAGCCTTACTAGCGGGAGCTCCCCAGATACGCAGTATTTT.

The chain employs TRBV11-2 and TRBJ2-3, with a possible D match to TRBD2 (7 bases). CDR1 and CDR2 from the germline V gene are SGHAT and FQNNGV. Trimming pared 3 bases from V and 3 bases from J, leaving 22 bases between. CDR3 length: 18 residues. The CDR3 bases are TGTGCCAGCAGCTTTCCTAAGTCGGAGGGGGGGGCTACAGATACGCAGTATTTT. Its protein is CASSFPKSEGGATDTQYF.

The CDR3 protein is CASSLRNRDTGELFF. The CDR3 DNA reads as TGTGCCAGCAGTTTAAGGAACAGGGACACCGGGGAGCTGTTTTTT. This chain joins TRBV28 and TRBJ2-2, with D possibly being TRBD1 (6 bases). The CDR3 is made up of 15 amino acids. The V gene lost 2 bases and the J gene lost 3 bases, with 10 bases spanning the gap. Germline V gene data show CDR1 as MDHEN and CDR2 as SYDVKM.

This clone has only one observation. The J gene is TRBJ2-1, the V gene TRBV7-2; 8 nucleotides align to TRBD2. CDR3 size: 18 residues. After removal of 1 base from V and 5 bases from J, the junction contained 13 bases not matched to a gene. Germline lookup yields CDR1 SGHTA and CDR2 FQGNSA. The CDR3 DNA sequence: TGTGCCAGCAGCTTAGAGGGGACTAGGTCCTGGGGGCACAATGAGCAGTTCTTC. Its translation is CASSLEGTRSWGHNEQFF.

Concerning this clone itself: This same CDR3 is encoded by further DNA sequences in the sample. Written as DNA, the CDR3 is TGCGCCAGCAGCTTGGGACAGGGGGTCAACACCGGGGAGCTGTTTTTT. Protein product: CASSLGQGVNTGELFF. The V call is TRBV5-1, the J call TRBJ2-2, with 9 bases that match TRBD1. V was clipped by 0 bases and J by 2 bases; unmatched bases: 2. Germline loops: CDR1 SGHRS, CDR2 YFSETQ. The CDR3 has 16 residues.

The CDR3 here is CASSITSRETQYF. In DNA form, the CDR3 reads TGTGCCAGTAGTATTACTAGCAGGGAGACCCAGTACTTC. This sequence joins TRBV19 and TRBJ2-5, with D perhaps matching TRBD2 (6 bases). The CDR3 extends over 13 amino acids. Looked up from germline, CDR1 is LNHDA and CDR2 is SQIVND (reference sequence). Trimming pared 3 bases from V and 5 bases from J, leaving 10 bases between.

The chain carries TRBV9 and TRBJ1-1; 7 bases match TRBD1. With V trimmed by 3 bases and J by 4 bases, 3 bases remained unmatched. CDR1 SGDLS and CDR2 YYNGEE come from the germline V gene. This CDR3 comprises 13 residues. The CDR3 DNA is TGTGCCAGCAGCGGGACAGGAGCCACTGAAGCTTTCTTT. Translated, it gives CASSGTGATEAFF.

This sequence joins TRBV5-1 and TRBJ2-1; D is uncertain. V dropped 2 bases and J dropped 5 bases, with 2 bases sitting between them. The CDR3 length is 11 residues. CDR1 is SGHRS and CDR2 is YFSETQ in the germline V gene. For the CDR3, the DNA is TGCGCCAGCAGCTTTAACAATGAGCAGTTCTTC. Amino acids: CASSFNNEQFF.

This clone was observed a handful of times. The CDR3 reads CASSQGPTAITGELFF. The CDR3 nucleotides read TGCGCCAGCAGCCAAGGGCCGACTGCTATCACCGGGGAGCTGTTTTTT. The chain joins TRBV4-1 to TRBJ2-2; no reliable D call. CDR1 is MGHRA, CDR2 YSYEKL, per germline. Trimming took off 1 base at V and 4 bases at J, with 13 bases between the two ends. The CDR3 has 16 amino acids.

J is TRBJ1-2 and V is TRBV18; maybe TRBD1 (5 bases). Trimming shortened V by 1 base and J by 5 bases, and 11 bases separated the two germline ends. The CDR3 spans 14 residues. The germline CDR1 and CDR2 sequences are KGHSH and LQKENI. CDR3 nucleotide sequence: TGTGCCAGCTCACCACGGGGCACTCAGTATGGCTACACCTTC. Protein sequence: CASSPRGTQYGYTF.

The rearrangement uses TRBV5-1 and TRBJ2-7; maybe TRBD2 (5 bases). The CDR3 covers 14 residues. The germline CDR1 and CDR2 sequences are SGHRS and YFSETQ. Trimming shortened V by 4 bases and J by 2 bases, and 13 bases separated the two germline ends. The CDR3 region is CASSPTAGAYEQYF. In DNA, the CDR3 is TGCGCCAGCAGCCCCACGGCCGGGGCCTACGAGCAGTACTTC. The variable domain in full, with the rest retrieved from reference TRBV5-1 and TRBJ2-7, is KAGVTQTPRYLIKTRGQQVTLSCSPISGHRSVSWYQQTPGQGLQFLFEYFSETQRNKGNFPGRFSGRQFSNSRSEMNVSTLELGDSALYLCASSPTAGAYEQYFGPGTRLTVT.

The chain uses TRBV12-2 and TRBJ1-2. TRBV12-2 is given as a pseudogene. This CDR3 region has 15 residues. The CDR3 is CASLSPRRGTYGYTF. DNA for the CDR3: TGTGCAAGTCTTTCTCCCCGTCGGGGGACCTATGGCTACACCTTC.

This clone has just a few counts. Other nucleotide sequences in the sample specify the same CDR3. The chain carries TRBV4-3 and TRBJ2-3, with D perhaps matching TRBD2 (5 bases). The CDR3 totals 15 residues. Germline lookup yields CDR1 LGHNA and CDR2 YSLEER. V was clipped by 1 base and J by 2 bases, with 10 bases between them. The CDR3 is CASSQVGRDTDTQYF. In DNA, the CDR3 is TGCGCCAGCAGCCAAGTAGGACGGGACACAGATACGCAGTATTTT.

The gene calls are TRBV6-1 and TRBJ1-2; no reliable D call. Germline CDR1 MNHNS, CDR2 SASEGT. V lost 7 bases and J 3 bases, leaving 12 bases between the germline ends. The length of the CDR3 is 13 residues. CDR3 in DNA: TGTGCCAGCACACCCCACGGGGACTATGGCTACACCTTC. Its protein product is CASTPHGDYGYTF.

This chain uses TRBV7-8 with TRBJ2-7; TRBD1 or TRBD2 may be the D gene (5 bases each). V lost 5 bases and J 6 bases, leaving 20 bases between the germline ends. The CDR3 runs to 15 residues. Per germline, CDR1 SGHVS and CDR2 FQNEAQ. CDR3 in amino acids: CASSTMTRTGREQYF. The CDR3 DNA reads TGTGCCAGCAGCACCATGACAAGAACGGGGCGCGAGCAGTACTTC.

CDR3 sequence: CASSLGDRDRAYGYTF. The CDR3 region has the DNA TGTGCCAGCAGCTTGGGGGACCGGGACAGGGCCTATGGCTACACCTTC. The rearrangement links TRBV5-5 to TRBJ1-2; 9 bases agree with TRBD1. Trimming removed 0 bases from V and 4 bases from J; junction bases left unmatched: 7. There are 16 residues in the CDR3. The germline V gene encodes CDR1 SGHKS and CDR2 YYEKEE (reference sequence).

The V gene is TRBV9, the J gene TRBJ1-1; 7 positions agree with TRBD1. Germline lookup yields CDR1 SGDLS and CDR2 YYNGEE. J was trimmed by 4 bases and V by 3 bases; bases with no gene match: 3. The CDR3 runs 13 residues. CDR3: CASSARDSTEAFF. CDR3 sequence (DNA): TGTGCCAGCAGCGCAAGGGACAGCACTGAAGCTTTCTTT.

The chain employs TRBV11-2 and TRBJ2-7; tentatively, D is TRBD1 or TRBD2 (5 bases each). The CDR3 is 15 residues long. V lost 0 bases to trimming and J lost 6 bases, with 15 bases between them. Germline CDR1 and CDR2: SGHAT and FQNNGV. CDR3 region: CASSLEAGWTVEQYF. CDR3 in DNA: TGTGCCAGCAGCTTAGAGGCAGGGTGGACTGTCGAGCAGTACTTC.

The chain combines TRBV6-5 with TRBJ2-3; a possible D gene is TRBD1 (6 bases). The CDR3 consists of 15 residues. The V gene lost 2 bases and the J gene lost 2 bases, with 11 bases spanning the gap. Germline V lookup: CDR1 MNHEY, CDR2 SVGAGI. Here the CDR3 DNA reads TGTGCCAGCAGTTACGATGGGACATTCACAGATACGCAGTATTTT. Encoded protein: CASSYDGTFTDTQYF.